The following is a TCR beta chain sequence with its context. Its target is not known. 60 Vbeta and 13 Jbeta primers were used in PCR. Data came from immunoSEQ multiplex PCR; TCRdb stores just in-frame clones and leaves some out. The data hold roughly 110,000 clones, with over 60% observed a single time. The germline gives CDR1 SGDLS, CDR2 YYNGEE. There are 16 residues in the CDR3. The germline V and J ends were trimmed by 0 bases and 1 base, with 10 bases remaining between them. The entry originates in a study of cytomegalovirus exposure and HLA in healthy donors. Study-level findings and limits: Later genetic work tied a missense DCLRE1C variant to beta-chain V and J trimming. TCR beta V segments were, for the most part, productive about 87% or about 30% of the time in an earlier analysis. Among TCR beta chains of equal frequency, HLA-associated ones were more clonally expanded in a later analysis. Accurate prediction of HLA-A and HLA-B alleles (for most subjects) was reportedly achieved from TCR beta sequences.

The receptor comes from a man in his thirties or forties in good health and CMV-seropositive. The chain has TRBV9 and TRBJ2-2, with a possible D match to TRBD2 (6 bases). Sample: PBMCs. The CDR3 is CASSVAGDLNTGELFF. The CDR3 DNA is TGTGCCAGCAGCGTAGCGGGGGACCTGAACACCGGGGAGCTGTTTTTT. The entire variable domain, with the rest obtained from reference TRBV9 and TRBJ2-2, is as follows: DSGVTQTPKHLITATGQRVTLRCSPRSGDLSVYWYQQSLDQGLQFLIQYYNGEERAKGNILERFSAQQFPDLHSELNLSSLELGDSALYFCASSVAGDLNTGELFFGEGSRLTVL.